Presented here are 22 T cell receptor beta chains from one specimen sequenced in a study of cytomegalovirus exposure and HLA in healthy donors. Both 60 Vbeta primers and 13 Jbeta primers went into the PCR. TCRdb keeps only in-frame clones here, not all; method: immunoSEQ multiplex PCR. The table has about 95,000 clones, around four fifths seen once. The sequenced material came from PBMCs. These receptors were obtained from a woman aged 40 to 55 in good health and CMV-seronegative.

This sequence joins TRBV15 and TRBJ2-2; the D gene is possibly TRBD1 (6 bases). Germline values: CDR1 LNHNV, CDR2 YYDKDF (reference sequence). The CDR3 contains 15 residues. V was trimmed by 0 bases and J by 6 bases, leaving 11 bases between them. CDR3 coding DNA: TGTGCCACCAGCAGAGATACAGGGCTCTCCGGGGAGCTGTTTTTT. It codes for CATSRDTGLSGELFF.

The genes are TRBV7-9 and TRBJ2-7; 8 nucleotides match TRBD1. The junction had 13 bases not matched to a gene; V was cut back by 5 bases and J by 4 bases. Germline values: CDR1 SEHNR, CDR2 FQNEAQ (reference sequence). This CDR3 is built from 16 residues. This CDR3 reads CASSDPADRVGYEQYF. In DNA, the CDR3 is TGTGCCAGCAGCGATCCCGCGGACAGGGTAGGGTACGAGCAGTACTTC.

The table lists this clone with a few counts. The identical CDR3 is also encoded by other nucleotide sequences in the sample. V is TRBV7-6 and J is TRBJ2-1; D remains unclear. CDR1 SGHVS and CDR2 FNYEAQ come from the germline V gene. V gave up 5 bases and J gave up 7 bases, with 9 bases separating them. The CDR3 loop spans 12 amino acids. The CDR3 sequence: CASSHASNEQFF. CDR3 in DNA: TGTGCCAGCAGCCATGCGTCGAATGAGCAGTTCTTC.

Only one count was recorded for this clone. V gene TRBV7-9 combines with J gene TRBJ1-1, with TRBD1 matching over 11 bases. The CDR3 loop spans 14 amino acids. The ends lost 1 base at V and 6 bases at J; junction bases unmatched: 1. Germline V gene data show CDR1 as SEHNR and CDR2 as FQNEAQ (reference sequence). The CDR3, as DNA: TGTGCCAGCAGCTTAGTGGACAGGGGGCCTGAAGCTTTCTTT. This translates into CASSLVDRGPEAFF.

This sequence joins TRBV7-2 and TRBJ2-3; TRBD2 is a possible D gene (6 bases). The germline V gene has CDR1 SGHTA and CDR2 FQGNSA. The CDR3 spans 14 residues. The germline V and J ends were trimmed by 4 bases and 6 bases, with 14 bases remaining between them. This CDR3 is CASSSGDGGDTQYF. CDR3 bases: TGTGCCAGCAGCTCGGGGGACGGTGGGGATACGCAGTATTTT. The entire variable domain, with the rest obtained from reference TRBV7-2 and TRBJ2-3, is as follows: GAGVSQSPSNKVTEKGKDVELRCDPISGHTALYWYRQSLGQGLEFLIYFQGNSAPDKSGLPSDRFSAERTGGSVSTLTIQRTQQEDSAVYLCASSSGDGGDTQYFGPGTRLTVL.

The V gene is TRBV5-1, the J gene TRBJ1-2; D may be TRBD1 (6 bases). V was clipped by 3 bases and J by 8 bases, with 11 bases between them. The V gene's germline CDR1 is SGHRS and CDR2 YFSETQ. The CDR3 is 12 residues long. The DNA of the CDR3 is TGCGCCAGCAGCTGGAACAGGGAAGGCTACACCTTC. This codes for CASSWNREGYTF.

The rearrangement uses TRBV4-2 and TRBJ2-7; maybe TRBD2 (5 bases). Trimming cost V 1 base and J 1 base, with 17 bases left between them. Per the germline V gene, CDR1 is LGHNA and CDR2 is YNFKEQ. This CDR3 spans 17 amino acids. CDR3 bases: TGTGCCAGCAGCCAAGGCGGACCTAGCCGCGAATCCTACGAGCAGTACTTC. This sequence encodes CASSQGGPSRESYEQYF.

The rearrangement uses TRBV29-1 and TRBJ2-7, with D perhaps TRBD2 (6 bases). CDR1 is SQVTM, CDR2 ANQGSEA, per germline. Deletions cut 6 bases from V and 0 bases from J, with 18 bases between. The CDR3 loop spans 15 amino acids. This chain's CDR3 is CSVVKGLPPSYEQYF. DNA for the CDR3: TGCAGCGTCGTGAAGGGACTCCCCCCCTCCTACGAGCAGTACTTC.

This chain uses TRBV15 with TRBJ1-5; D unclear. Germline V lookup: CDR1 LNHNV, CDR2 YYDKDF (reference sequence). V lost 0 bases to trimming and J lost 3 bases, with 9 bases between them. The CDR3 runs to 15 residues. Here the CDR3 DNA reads TGTGCCACCAGCAGAGATACTAGTTCCAATCAGCCCCAGCATTTT. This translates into CATSRDTSSNQPQHF.

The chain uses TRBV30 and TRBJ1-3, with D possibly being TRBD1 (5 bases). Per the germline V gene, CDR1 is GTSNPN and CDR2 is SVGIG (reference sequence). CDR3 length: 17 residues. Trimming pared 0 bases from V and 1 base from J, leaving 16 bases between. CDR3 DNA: TGTGCCTGGAGTGTAAGGCAGGGCTCGTTATCTGGAAACACCATATATTTT. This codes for CAWSVRQGSLSGNTIYF.

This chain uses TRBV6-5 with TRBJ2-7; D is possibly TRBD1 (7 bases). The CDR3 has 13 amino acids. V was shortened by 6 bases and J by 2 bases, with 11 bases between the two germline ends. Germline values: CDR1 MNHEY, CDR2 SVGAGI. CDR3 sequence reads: CASRGGGTYEQYF. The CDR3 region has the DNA TGTGCCAGCAGAGGAGGGGGCACCTACGAGCAGTACTTC.

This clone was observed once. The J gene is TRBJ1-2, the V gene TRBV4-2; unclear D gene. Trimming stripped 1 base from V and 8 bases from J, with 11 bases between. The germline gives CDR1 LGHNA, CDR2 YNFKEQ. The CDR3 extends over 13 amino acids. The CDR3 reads CASSQGFRWGYTF. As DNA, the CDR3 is TGTGCCAGCAGCCAAGGGTTCAGGTGGGGCTACACCTTC.

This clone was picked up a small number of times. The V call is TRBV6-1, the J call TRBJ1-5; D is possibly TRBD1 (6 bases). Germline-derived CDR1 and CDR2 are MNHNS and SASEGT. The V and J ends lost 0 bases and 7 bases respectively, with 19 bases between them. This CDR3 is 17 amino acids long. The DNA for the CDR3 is TGTGCCAGCAGTGAAGCTGGGGGCAGAAGCCCTTTCCAGCCCCAGCATTTT. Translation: CASSEAGGRSPFQPQHF.

The CDR3 sequence is CASRLGTGSTDTQYF. For the CDR3, the DNA is TGCGCCAGCCGTCTCGGGACAGGGAGTACAGATACGCAGTATTTT. This rearrangement joins TRBV5-1 to TRBJ2-3, with TRBD1 matching over 9 bases. V gave up 7 bases and J gave up 3 bases; unmatched junction bases: 9. The CDR3 is 15 amino acids. In germline, CDR1 is SGHRS, CDR2 YFSETQ.

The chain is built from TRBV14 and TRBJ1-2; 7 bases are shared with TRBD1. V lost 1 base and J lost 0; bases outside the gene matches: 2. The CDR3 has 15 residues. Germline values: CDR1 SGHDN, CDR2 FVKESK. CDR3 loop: CASSQVQGTNYGYTF. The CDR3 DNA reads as TGTGCCAGCAGCCAAGTACAGGGGACTAACTATGGCTACACCTTC.

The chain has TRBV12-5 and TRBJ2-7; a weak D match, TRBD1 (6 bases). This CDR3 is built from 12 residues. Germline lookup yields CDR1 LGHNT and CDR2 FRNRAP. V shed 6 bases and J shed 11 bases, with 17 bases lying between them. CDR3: CASGTQGMHKYF. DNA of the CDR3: TGTGCTAGTGGGACACAGGGAATGCATAAGTACTTC.

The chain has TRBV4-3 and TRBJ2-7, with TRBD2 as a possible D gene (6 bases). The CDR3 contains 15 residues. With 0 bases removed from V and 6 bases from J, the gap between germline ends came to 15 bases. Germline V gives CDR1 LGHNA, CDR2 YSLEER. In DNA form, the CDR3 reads TGCGCCAGCAGCCAAGATCGGGGGAATTATGGCGAGCAGTACTTC. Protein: CASSQDRGNYGEQYF.

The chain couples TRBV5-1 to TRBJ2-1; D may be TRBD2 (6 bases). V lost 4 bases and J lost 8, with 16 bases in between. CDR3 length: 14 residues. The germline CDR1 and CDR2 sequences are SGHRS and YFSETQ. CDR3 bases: TGCGCCAGCAGCACCGGGGGTCAACGGGATGAGCAGTTCTTC. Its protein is CASSTGGQRDEQFF.

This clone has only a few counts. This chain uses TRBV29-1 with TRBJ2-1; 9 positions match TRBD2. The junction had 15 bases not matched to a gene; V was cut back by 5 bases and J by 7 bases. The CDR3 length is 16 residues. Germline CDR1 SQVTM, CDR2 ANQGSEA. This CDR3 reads CSVPVLAGWVGNEQFF. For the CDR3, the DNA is TGCAGCGTTCCTGTGCTAGCGGGGTGGGTGGGGAATGAGCAGTTCTTC.

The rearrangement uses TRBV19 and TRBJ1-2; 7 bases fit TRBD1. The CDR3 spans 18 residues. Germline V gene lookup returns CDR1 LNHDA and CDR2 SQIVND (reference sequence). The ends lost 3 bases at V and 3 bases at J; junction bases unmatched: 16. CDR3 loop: CASSIRTGGPNRYYGYTF. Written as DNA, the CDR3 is TGTGCCAGTAGTATTCGGACAGGCGGCCCGAACCGCTACTATGGCTACACCTTC.

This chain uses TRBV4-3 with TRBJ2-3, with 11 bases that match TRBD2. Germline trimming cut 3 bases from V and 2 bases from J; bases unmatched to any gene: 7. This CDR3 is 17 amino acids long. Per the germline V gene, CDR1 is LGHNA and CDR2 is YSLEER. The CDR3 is CASSQELAGAYTDTQYF. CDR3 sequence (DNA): TGCGCCAGCAGCCAGGAACTAGCGGGGGCCTACACAGATACGCAGTATTTT.

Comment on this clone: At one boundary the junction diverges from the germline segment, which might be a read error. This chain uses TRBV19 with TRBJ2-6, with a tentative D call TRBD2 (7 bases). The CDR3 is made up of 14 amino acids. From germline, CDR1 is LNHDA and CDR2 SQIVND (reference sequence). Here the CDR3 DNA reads TGTGCCAGTAGTGGGGGGGCTGGAGCCAACGTCCTGACTTTC. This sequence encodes CASSGGAGANVLTF.